Listed below are T cell receptor beta chains from one sample, sequenced in a study of identical twins. TCRdb ran MiXCR on the 5' RACE reads and lists one entry per CDR3 protein. Among 450,000 or so distinct CDR3 sequences listed, less than 20% were seen once. Sequenced: naive T cells sorted from blood. The receptor set was obtained from a man over 45 in good health. The CDR3 runs from the conserved cysteine through the conserved F or W. Each record gives: D gene, J gene, V gene, clone size, CDR3 DNA, CDR3 protein. A D gene is named only where the DNA matches it firmly. A clone size is listed for some rows: how often the clone was seen (once, few, many), or a class if it is expanded.

D gene: NA; J gene: TRBJ2-2; V gene: TRBV10-3; clone size: few; CDR3 DNA: TGTGCCATCAGCGACCACATGGGCGGGGAGCTGTTTTTT; CDR3 protein: CAISDHMGGELFF
D gene: NA; J gene: TRBJ1-3; V gene: TRBV19; clone size: NA; CDR3 DNA: TGTGCCAGTAGTACGACCTTAGCGGACACCATATATTTT; CDR3 protein: CASSTTLADTIYF
D gene: NA; J gene: TRBJ2-7; V gene: TRBV6-2/TRBV6-3; clone size: few; CDR3 DNA: TGTGCCAGCATCTCGACAGCGTCCTACGAGCAGTACTTC; CDR3 protein: CASISTASYEQYF
D gene: TRBD1; J gene: TRBJ2-7; V gene: TRBV7-2; clone size: NA; CDR3 DNA: TGTGCCAGCAGCCCTAGAGGGGGACAGGGCTACGAGCAGTACTTC; CDR3 protein: CASSPRGGQGYEQYF
D gene: NA; J gene: TRBJ1-1; V gene: TRBV5-5; clone size: NA; CDR3 DNA: TGTGCCAGCAGCTTCTACCCGGAAGGGAACACTGAAGCTTTCTTT; CDR3 protein: CASSFYPEGNTEAFF
D gene: NA; J gene: TRBJ1-6; V gene: TRBV28; clone size: many; CDR3 DNA: TGTGCCAGCAGTGCGAGTGGGCACCACTCCTATAATTCACCCCTCCACTTT; CDR3 protein: CASSASGHHSYNSPLHF
D gene: NA; J gene: TRBJ2-5; V gene: TRBV20-1; clone size: few; CDR3 DNA: TGCAGTGCTAGAGGTTTAGTCTTATTCCCCCCTAAAGAGACCCAGTACTTC; CDR3 protein: CSARGLVLFPPKETQYF
D gene: TRBD2; J gene: TRBJ2-7; V gene: TRBV7-8; clone size: NA; CDR3 DNA: TGTGCCAGCAGCCCCGGACTAGCGGGAGTGTCCTACGAGCAGTACTTC; CDR3 protein: CASSPGLAGVSYEQYF
D gene: NA; J gene: TRBJ1-6; V gene: TRBV12-3/TRBV12-4; clone size: few; CDR3 DNA: TGTGCCAGCAGTCTCGACAGTGGGATGGGGAATTCACCCCTCCACTTT; CDR3 protein: CASSLDSGMGNSPLHF
D gene: NA; J gene: TRBJ1-4; V gene: TRBV3-1; clone size: NA; CDR3 DNA: TGTGCCAGCAGCCAAAGGGATACAGGGTTCGCTAATGAAAAACTGTTTTTT; CDR3 protein: CASSQRDTGFANEKLFF
D gene: NA; J gene: TRBJ2-1; V gene: TRBV29-1; clone size: NA; CDR3 DNA: TGCAGCGTTGGGTCTGGGTCCGGTTTCCCCTCTCGCGCCTACAATGAGCAGTTCTTC; CDR3 protein: CSVGSGSGFPSRAYNEQFF
D gene: TRBD1; J gene: TRBJ2-1; V gene: TRBV14; clone size: NA; CDR3 DNA: TGTGCCAGCACCAGGGGAAGGGGGCCTTACAATGAGCAGTTCTTC; CDR3 protein: CASTRGRGPYNEQFF
D gene: TRBD2; J gene: TRBJ2-7; V gene: TRBV6-2/TRBV6-3; clone size: few; CDR3 DNA: TGTGCCAGCAGTTTACTAGCGGGAGAGGTGGGAGAGCAGTACTTC; CDR3 protein: CASSLLAGEVGEQYF
D gene: NA; J gene: TRBJ2-1; V gene: TRBV20-1; clone size: few; CDR3 DNA: TGCAGTGCTAGTACCGGTCTTTCGAGCTCCTACAATGAGCAGTTCTTC; CDR3 protein: CSASTGLSSSYNEQFF
D gene: NA; J gene: TRBJ2-1; V gene: TRBV7-2; clone size: NA; CDR3 DNA: TGTGCCAGCAGCTTAGGGACCGGAACTTCCTACAATGAGCAGTTCTTC; CDR3 protein: CASSLGTGTSYNEQFF
D gene: NA; J gene: TRBJ2-1; V gene: TRBV3-1; clone size: NA; CDR3 DNA: TGTGCCAGCAGCCAAGCACGTTTACTTCACAATGAGCAGTTCTTC; CDR3 protein: CASSQARLLHNEQFF
D gene: TRBD2; J gene: TRBJ2-1; V gene: TRBV28; clone size: many; CDR3 DNA: TGTGCCAGCAGGTCGGGCGGGAGTCCTGAGTTCTTC; CDR3 protein: CASRSGGSPEFF
D gene: NA; J gene: TRBJ1-2; V gene: TRBV20-1; clone size: NA; CDR3 DNA: TGCAGTGCTCCCCGGAGTGGCACCTATGGCTACACCTTC; CDR3 protein: CSAPRSGTYGYTF
D gene: TRBD1; J gene: TRBJ2-7; V gene: TRBV5-1; clone size: many; CDR3 DNA: TGCGCCAGCAGCCTCCGACAGGGGGGGGAGCAGTACTTC; CDR3 protein: CASSLRQGGEQYF
D gene: NA; J gene: TRBJ1-2; V gene: TRBV4-3; clone size: few; CDR3 DNA: TGCGCCAGCAGTACCCAGGGATTCGGTGGCTACACCTTC; CDR3 protein: CASSTQGFGGYTF
D gene: TRBD2; J gene: TRBJ2-3; V gene: TRBV6-1; clone size: few; CDR3 DNA: TGTGCCAGCAGGGCGGGGCTAGCGGGGGATACGCAGTATTTT; CDR3 protein: CASRAGLAGDTQYF
D gene: NA; J gene: TRBJ2-2; V gene: TRBV7-3; clone size: few; CDR3 DNA: TGTGCCAGCAGCCGATCCAGGGCACTCAACACCGGGGAGCTGTTTTTT; CDR3 protein: CASSRSRALNTGELFF
D gene: TRBD1; J gene: TRBJ1-2; V gene: TRBV20-1; clone size: few; CDR3 DNA: TGCAGTGCTAGGGACAGGGAGGCTAACTATGGCTACACCTTC; CDR3 protein: CSARDREANYGYTF
D gene: NA; J gene: TRBJ1-5; V gene: TRBV20-1; clone size: few; CDR3 DNA: TGCAGTGCTAGGGGACTGAATCAGCCCCAGCATTTT; CDR3 protein: CSARGLNQPQHF
D gene: TRBD1; J gene: TRBJ1-1; V gene: TRBV19; clone size: NA; CDR3 DNA: TGTGCCAGTAGTCGACAGGGGCAGACTGAAGCTTTCTTT; CDR3 protein: CASSRQGQTEAFF
D gene: TRBD2; J gene: TRBJ2-1; V gene: TRBV5-4; clone size: NA; CDR3 DNA: TGTGCCAGCAGCTTAGGGACTAGCGGGGGGGCGGGTAGTAGGTTCTTC; CDR3 protein: CASSLGTSGGAGSRFF
D gene: NA; J gene: TRBJ1-5; V gene: TRBV19; clone size: few; CDR3 DNA: TGTGCCACCGTCGATCCCGGACAGCCCCAGCATTTT; CDR3 protein: CATVDPGQPQHF
D gene: NA; J gene: TRBJ1-1; V gene: TRBV7-2; clone size: many; CDR3 DNA: TGTGCCAGCAGCTTAGCGGGGAAAGGAGAAGAAGCTTTCTTT; CDR3 protein: CASSLAGKGEEAFF
D gene: TRBD2; J gene: TRBJ2-3; V gene: TRBV6-2/TRBV6-3; clone size: many; CDR3 DNA: TGTGCCAGCAGTTCGGCGGGGGGCCCGATGGATACGCAGTATTTT; CDR3 protein: CASSSAGGPMDTQYF
D gene: NA; J gene: TRBJ2-1; V gene: TRBV6-1; clone size: NA; CDR3 DNA: TGTGCCAGCAGAGGAGCGGGACAGGACTCTTTCGATGAGCAGTTCTTC; CDR3 protein: CASRGAGQDSFDEQFF
D gene: NA; J gene: TRBJ2-6; V gene: TRBV5-1; clone size: NA; CDR3 DNA: TGCGCCAGCAGCCGCGGACATGCCCACGTCCTGACTTTC; CDR3 protein: CASSRGHAHVLTF
D gene: TRBD1; J gene: TRBJ1-2; V gene: TRBV20-1; clone size: few; CDR3 DNA: TGCAGTGCTAGTGTGCCTGGGACAGTCTATGGCTACACCTTC; CDR3 protein: CSASVPGTVYGYTF
D gene: NA; J gene: TRBJ2-2; V gene: TRBV11-2; clone size: many; CDR3 DNA: TGTGCCAGCAGCTTAGGGCAGGGCCAGACCGGGGAGCTGTTTTTT; CDR3 protein: CASSLGQGQTGELFF
D gene: TRBD1; J gene: TRBJ2-2; V gene: TRBV6-5; clone size: NA; CDR3 DNA: TGTGCCAGCAGTTACTTATCCGGGACAGGGTTGGCCGGGGAGCTGTTTTTT; CDR3 protein: CASSYLSGTGLAGELFF
D gene: NA; J gene: TRBJ1-2; V gene: TRBV20-1; clone size: few; CDR3 DNA: TGCAGTGCTAGAGAAGCCGGGACACTTCCTAACTATGGCTACACCTTC; CDR3 protein: CSAREAGTLPNYGYTF
D gene: NA; J gene: TRBJ2-3; V gene: TRBV7-8; clone size: many; CDR3 DNA: TGTGCCAGCAGCTTAGACCGGCAGCGCACAGATACGCAGTATTTT; CDR3 protein: CASSLDRQRTDTQYF
D gene: TRBD2; J gene: TRBJ2-3; V gene: TRBV5-1; clone size: few; CDR3 DNA: TGCGCCAGCAGCCATCCGGGACTAGCGGGGGAGGGCGATACGCAGTATTTT; CDR3 protein: CASSHPGLAGEGDTQYF
D gene: NA; J gene: TRBJ2-1; V gene: TRBV7-9; clone size: many; CDR3 DNA: TGTGCCAGCAGCCTCGGTTTGATGGATGAAAATGAGCAGTTCTTC; CDR3 protein: CASSLGLMDENEQFF
D gene: TRBD1; J gene: TRBJ1-2; V gene: TRBV29-1; clone size: once; CDR3 DNA: TGCAGCTGCAGGACAGGGAGTGGCTACACCTTC; CDR3 protein: CSCRTGSGYTF
D gene: NA; J gene: TRBJ1-2; V gene: TRBV20-1; clone size: few; CDR3 DNA: TGCAGTGCCAGGAATGTAGGTTTGGGAGGCTACACCTTC; CDR3 protein: CSARNVGLGGYTF
D gene: NA; J gene: TRBJ2-7; V gene: TRBV6-5; clone size: few; CDR3 DNA: TGTGCCAGCAGTTACGATGCCAGTTACGAGCAGTACTTC; CDR3 protein: CASSYDASYEQYF
D gene: NA; J gene: TRBJ1-5; V gene: TRBV7-6; clone size: once; CDR3 DNA: TGTGCCAGCAGCTTAGAATCCGGGGGCGATCAGCCCCAGCATTTT; CDR3 protein: CASSLESGGDQPQHF